This T cell receptor beta chain was sequenced for a study of blood T cell repertoires in COVID-19. Sequenced by immunoSEQ multiplex PCR; TCRdb stores in-frame clones only, minus some. In the table there are just over 150,000 clones, over 75% of which are singletons. The CDR3 covers 14 residues. V gave up 1 base and J gave up 6 bases, with 12 bases separating them. Germline CDR1 is SGHRS and CDR2 is YFSETQ. Sequencing was done on a sample of peripheral blood. The V call is TRBV5-1, the J call TRBJ2-3; D possibly corresponds to TRBD2 (5 bases). The sequence derives from a woman in her 40s with acute or convalescent COVID-19. The CDR3 region is CASSLSSPGDTQYF. The CDR3 region has the DNA TGCGCCAGCAGCTTGTCCTCCCCGGGGGATACGCAGTATTTT.